These T cell receptor beta chains were read from a single sample in a study of T cell repertoires in cytomegalovirus infection. TCRdb processed the reads anew with MiXCR; each CDR3 protein has one entry. Here the sample spans 150,000 to 200,000 distinct CDR3 sequences, roughly 14% being singletons. Sequencing was performed on PBMCs. The source is a human donor in good health (CMV status not recorded). Some clones in this sample may be carry-over from other donors' samples. CDR3s include the opening cysteine and the closing phenylalanine or tryptophan. A D gene is named only where the DNA matches it firmly. Some rows mark clone size as missing; the rest say once, few, many or name a class of expanded clone.

V gene: TRBV6-1
D gene: -
J gene: TRBJ1-2
clone size: -
CDR3 DNA: TGTGCCAGCAGTTATCCCGGGCCTAGCCACTATGGCTACACCTTC
CDR3 protein: CASSYPGPSHYGYTF

V gene: TRBV14
D gene: TRBD1
J gene: TRBJ2-7
clone size: -
CDR3 DNA: TGTGCCAGCAGCCAAGGGGACAGGGCCAGATATTTC
CDR3 protein: CASSQGDRARYF

V gene: TRBV19
D gene: TRBD2
J gene: TRBJ2-3
clone size: few
CDR3 DNA: TGTGCCAGTAAGGCTAGCGGAAATACGCAGTATTTT
CDR3 protein: CASKASGNTQYF

V gene: TRBV7-9
D gene: TRBD1
J gene: TRBJ1-2
clone size: many
CDR3 DNA: TGTGCCAGCAGCCGGGACAGGGGAGGCGCCTATGGCTACACCTTC
CDR3 protein: CASSRDRGGAYGYTF

V gene: TRBV5-1
D gene: -
J gene: TRBJ1-6
clone size: -
CDR3 DNA: TGCGCCAGCAGCTACGGGACCCATAATTCACCCCTCCACTTT
CDR3 protein: CASSYGTHNSPLHF

V gene: TRBV20-1
D gene: TRBD1
J gene: TRBJ1-1
clone size: -
CDR3 DNA: TGCAGTGCCCCTGGGACAGGGGGCACTGAAGCTTTCTTT
CDR3 protein: CSAPGTGGTEAFF

V gene: TRBV4-2
D gene: -
J gene: TRBJ1-2
clone size: -
CDR3 DNA: TGTGCCAGCAGCCAGCCGATCGGGCTAGGAGACTTTGGCTACACCTTC
CDR3 protein: CASSQPIGLGDFGYTF

V gene: TRBV7-9
D gene: -
J gene: TRBJ2-5
clone size: many
CDR3 DNA: TGTGCCAGCAGCCCCCCCTACAGGGTTGGAGAGACCCAGTACTTC
CDR3 protein: CASSPPYRVGETQYF

V gene: TRBV4-1
D gene: -
J gene: TRBJ2-1
clone size: few
CDR3 DNA: TGCGCCAGCAGCCAATTGGGTAACAATGAGCAGTTCTTC
CDR3 protein: CASSQLGNNEQFF

V gene: TRBV7-9
D gene: -
J gene: TRBJ1-3
clone size: -
CDR3 DNA: TGTGCCAGCAGCTGGGGGGGGGGAATGAGCTCTGGAAACACCATATATTTT
CDR3 protein: CASSWGGGMSSGNTIYF

V gene: TRBV7-9
D gene: -
J gene: TRBJ1-1
clone size: few
CDR3 DNA: TGTGCCAGCAGCCTACAGGGCATTGAAGCTTTCTTT
CDR3 protein: CASSLQGIEAFF

V gene: TRBV28
D gene: -
J gene: TRBJ1-5
clone size: -
CDR3 DNA: TGTGCCAGCACCCTGACAGATTCAGATCAGCCCCAGCATTTT
CDR3 protein: CASTLTDSDQPQHF

V gene: TRBV7-2
D gene: -
J gene: TRBJ1-1
clone size: many
CDR3 DNA: TGTGCCAGCGCTCGGGACTATGGGTCTGAAGCTTTCTTT
CDR3 protein: CASARDYGSEAFF

V gene: TRBV6-1
D gene: -
J gene: TRBJ1-6
clone size: few
CDR3 DNA: TGTGCCAGCAGTGAAGTGGGGTCCTATAATTCACCCCTCCACTTT
CDR3 protein: CASSEVGSYNSPLHF